This T cell receptor beta chain was sequenced for a study of shared clonotypes between healthy human individuals. Study-wide points: The represented genetic and exposure-history diversity was limited by the small number of donors.

The germline V gene encodes CDR1 MNHNS and CDR2 SASEGT. J gave up 0 bases and V 6 bases, and 2 bases lay outside the gene matches. The CDR3 has 15 residues. Generated by immunoSEQ multiplex PCR, the TCRdb table keeps only in-frame clones and is missing some. The sample has about 590,000 clones, 95% to 96% seen once; the top ten hold 0.085% to 0.11%. Naivety among CD8 cells was defined by CD45RO negativity and positive CCR7 selection, thereby excluding terminally differentiated effector memory CD45RA+ cells. All participating donors were Caucasian adults from Nashville, Tennessee. Comment on this clone: Antigen specificity is unknown.

The material sequenced was naive CD8+ T cells sorted from blood. This clonotype was obtained from a woman aged 30 to 39 in good health. The chain recombines TRBV6-1 with TRBJ2-1; 10 nucleotides agree with TRBD2. CDR3 DNA: TGTGCCAGCAGGGCTAGCGGGAGCTCCTACAATGAGCAGTTCTTC. Translation: CASRASGSSYNEQFF.